Shown below are 9 T cell receptor beta chains from a single sample sequenced in a study of regulatory T cells in long-lasting Graves disease. Time point indicated: newly diagnosed GD, antithyroid drugs for less than 3 months. There was RNA extracted from PBMCs, and the TCR library was made from it. CDR3-region Arm-PCR and iRepertoire HTBI primers produced the TCR beta libraries. TCRdb independently ran MiXCR on the multiplex PCR reads; one entry per CDR3 protein. Seen here are around 500,000 distinct CDR3 sequences, around 11% observed once, and the top ten hold around 10%. The same specimen was also included in a second study, on T cells in Graves' hyperthyroidism and ophthalmopathy.

The sample consisted of peripheral blood mononuclear cells (PBMCs), taken at new diagnosis, from a patient treated with antithyroid drugs. The receptors were sampled from a woman aged 25 to 39 with Graves disease.

Details on this clonotype: A single base separates this from a much larger clone, so it may be a read error. Lacking the conserved final phenylalanine or tryptophan, this CDR3 likely reflects a read error. V and J are TRBV20-1 and TRBJ1-1, with 10 positions matching TRBD1. J gave up 4 bases and V 6 bases, and 8 bases lay outside the gene matches. Germline V gene sequence: CDR1 DFQATT, CDR2 SNEGSKA (reference sequence). CDR3 length: 14 residues. This chain's CDR3 is CSAQSGQGGTEAFL. The CDR3 nucleotides are TGCAGTGCCCAATCCGGACAGGGGGGCACTGAAGCTTTCTTG.

At least ten counts were recorded for this clonotype. The chain combines TRBV7-6 with TRBJ2-7; 7 bases fit TRBD2. J gave up 2 bases and V 1 base, and 5 bases lay outside the gene matches. The germline V gene encodes CDR1 SGHVS and CDR2 FNYEAQ. The CDR3 has 15 residues. CDR3 loop: CASSLELAAPYEQYF. The CDR3 coding sequence is TGTGCCAGCAGCTTAGAGCTAGCGGCCCCCTACGAGCAGTACTTC.

This clonotype has more than one count but fewer than ten. V gene TRBV7-9 combines with J gene TRBJ1-5; no clear D gene. Looked up from germline, CDR1 is SEHNR and CDR2 is FQNEAQ (reference sequence). V shed 5 bases and J shed 3 bases, with 11 bases lying between them. This CDR3 has 14 residues. The CDR3 spells CASSKAEYNQPQHF. The CDR3 DNA follows: TGTGCCAGCAGCAAGGCGGAGTACAATCAGCCCCAGCATTTT.

In regard to this clonotype: A much larger clone is a single base away; this may be a read error. The V gene is TRBV12-3 or TRBV12-4, the J gene TRBJ1-2, with a tentative D call TRBD1 (5 bases). CDR3 size: 15 residues. The CDR3 loop is CGSCSGATFDYGYTF. Here the CDR3 DNA reads TGTGGCAGTTGCTCTGGGGCGACTTTCGACTATGGCTACACCTTC.

V and J are TRBV4-3 and TRBJ1-3; D gene uncertain. Germline assignment: CDR1 LGHNA and CDR2 YSLEER. The CDR3 length is 17 residues. The V end was cut by 1 base, the J end by 0 bases, with 13 bases between. In nucleotides, the CDR3 is TGCGCCAGCAGCCAAGTGTTCAGCCGCAACTCTGGAAACACCATATATTTT. This sequence encodes CASSQVFSRNSGNTIYF.

There are many counts of this clonotype. The genes are TRBV28 and TRBJ2-5; 8 nucleotides align to TRBD1. The J segment lost 5 bases and the V segment lost 5 bases, leaving 10 bases of the junction unmatched. There are 15 residues in the CDR3. CDR1 and CDR2 from the germline V gene are MDHEN and SYDVKM. The CDR3 nucleotides are TGTGCCAGCAGTCGCACAGGGGGTAGGCCGGAGACCCAGTACTTC. This gives the protein CASSRTGGRPETQYF.

This clonotype was picked up a small number of times. The CDR3 here is CASSDNDYNEQFF. DNA of the CDR3: TGTGCCAGCAGCGACAACGACTACAATGAGCAGTTCTTC. The rearrangement joins TRBV7-2 to TRBJ2-1; D is ambiguous. V lost 5 bases and J lost 3, with 8 bases in between. The length of the CDR3 is 13 residues. Germline V gene sequence: CDR1 SGHTA, CDR2 FQGNSA.

This clonotype was found a few times. The rearrangement joins TRBV5-5 to TRBJ1-5; the D is unclear. Germline assignment: CDR1 SGHKS and CDR2 YYEKEE (reference sequence). V was clipped by 4 bases and J by 4 bases, with 21 bases between them. CDR3 length: 17 amino acids. The CDR3 is CASSQFVTGISNQPQHF. The CDR3, as DNA: TGTGCCAGCAGCCAATTTGTTACCGGGATTTCGAATCAGCCCCAGCATTTT. Looking up the rest from reference TRBV5-5 and TRBJ1-5 gives the full variable domain: DAGVTQSPTHLIKTRGQQVTLRCSPISGHKSVSWYQQVLGQGPQFIFQYYEKEERGRGNFPDRFSARQFPNYSSELNVNALLLGDSALYLCASSQFVTGISNQPQHFGDGTRLSIL.

Ten or more counts support this clonotype. The genes are TRBV12-3 or TRBV12-4 and TRBJ1-3; 9 positions agree with TRBD1. The CDR3 totals 18 residues. V dropped 8 bases and J dropped 2; count of bases not matched to a gene: 16. CDR3 in amino acids: CASLPYGSGTGTGNTIYF. The CDR3 DNA reads as TGTGCCAGCCTACCCTACGGGAGCGGGACAGGGACTGGAAACACCATATATTTT.